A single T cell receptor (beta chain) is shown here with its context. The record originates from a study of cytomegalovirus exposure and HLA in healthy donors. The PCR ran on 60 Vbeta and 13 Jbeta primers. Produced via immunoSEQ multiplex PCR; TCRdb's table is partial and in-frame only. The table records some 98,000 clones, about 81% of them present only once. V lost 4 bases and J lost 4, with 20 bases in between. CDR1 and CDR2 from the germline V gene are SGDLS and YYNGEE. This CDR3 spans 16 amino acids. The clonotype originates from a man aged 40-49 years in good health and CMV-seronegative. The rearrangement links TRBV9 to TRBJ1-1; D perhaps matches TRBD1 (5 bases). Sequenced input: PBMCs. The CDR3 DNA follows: TGTGCCAGCAGCCCCTCCTCGGGCCAGGGCGGCACTGAAGCTTTCTTT. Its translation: CASSPSSGQGGTEAFF.